This passage covers 25 T cell receptor beta chains from one sample sequenced in a study of regulatory T cells in long-lasting Graves disease. The time point is: newly diagnosed GD, antithyroid drugs for less than 3 months. Following extraction of RNA from PBMCs, that RNA was used to make the TCR library. For TCR beta, libraries came from iRepertoire HTBI primers and Arm-PCR of CDR3 regions. TCRdb analysed the multiplex PCR reads with MiXCR anew, one entry per CDR3 protein. The data contain hundreds of thousands of distinct CDR3 sequences, about a sixth of them singletons. The same specimen was also included in a second study, on T cells in Graves' hyperthyroidism and ophthalmopathy.

Sequencing was performed on peripheral blood mononuclear cells (PBMCs), taken at new diagnosis, from a patient treated with antithyroid drugs. The receptors shown here come from a woman aged 25 to 39 with Graves disease.

This clonotype was seen ten or more times. The chain joins TRBV3-1 to TRBJ2-3; the D is unclear. Germline CDR1 and CDR2: LGHDT and YNNKEL (reference sequence). The CDR3 covers 12 residues. V was pared by 1 base and J by 5 bases, with 4 bases between. This CDR3 is CASSQGLDTQYF. In DNA form, the CDR3 reads TGTGCCAGCAGCCAAGGACTAGATACGCAGTATTTT.

This clonotype came up many times. The rearrangement uses TRBV2 and TRBJ2-6; D unresolved. Germline CDR1 SNHLY, CDR2 FYNNEI. This CDR3 comprises 15 residues. The V gene lost 3 bases and the J gene lost 1 base, with 7 bases spanning the gap. DNA for the CDR3: TGTGCCAGCAGTGACGGCAGGTCTGGGGCCAACGTCCTGACTTTC. Residues: CASSDGRSGANVLTF.

The chain is built from TRBV14 and TRBJ1-3; no clear D. The CDR3 contains 15 residues. CDR1 and CDR2 from the germline V gene are SGHDN and FVKESK. Between the trimmed V and J ends, which lost 0 bases and 0 bases, there was a span of 6 bases. Here the CDR3 reads CASSQETLSGNTIYF. Written as DNA, the CDR3 is TGTGCCAGCAGCCAAGAAACTCTCTCTGGAAACACCATATATTTT.

This clonotype was counted at least ten times. The chain is built from TRBV7-6 and TRBJ2-2; D not resolved. This CDR3 is built from 13 residues. Trimming removed 1 base from V and 5 bases from J, with 5 bases in between. From germline, CDR1 is SGHVS and CDR2 FNYEAQ. The CDR3 protein is CASSLEHTGELFF. The CDR3 DNA follows: TGTGCCAGCAGCTTAGAACATACCGGGGAGCTGTTTTTT.

This clonotype occurred many times. The gene calls are TRBV6-1 and TRBJ2-2; D gene unclear. In germline, CDR1 is MNHNS, CDR2 SASEGT. The germline V and J ends were trimmed by 9 bases and 6 bases, with 20 bases remaining between them. The CDR3 has 15 residues. The CDR3 nucleotides read TGTGCCAGTCGAGAGATAGCCAGAGGACCCGGGGAGCTGTTTTTT. This encodes CASREIARGPGELFF.

This clonotype was picked up a small number of times. The V and J genes are TRBV6-2 or TRBV6-3 and TRBJ2-7, with 10 bases that match TRBD2. The CDR3 is made up of 16 amino acids. The J segment lost 4 bases and the V segment lost 0 bases, leaving 6 bases of the junction unmatched. Germline values: CDR1 MNHEY, CDR2 SVGEGT. The CDR3 region is CASSYSPTSGWYEQYF. The CDR3 DNA reads TGTGCCAGCAGTTACTCTCCGACTAGCGGGTGGTACGAGCAGTACTTC.

In this sample, this clonotype turned up many times. The CDR3 DNA is TGTGCCAGCAGTTTACCGGGGGAACTACCCTACGAGCAGTACTTC. Its translation is CASSLPGELPYEQYF. The genes are TRBV28 and TRBJ2-7, with a possible D match to TRBD2 (6 bases). Germline V gene lookup returns CDR1 MDHEN and CDR2 SYDVKM. This CDR3 region has 15 residues. The germline V and J ends were trimmed by 2 bases and 2 bases, with 13 bases remaining between them. The full variable domain, in which reference TRBV28 and TRBJ2-7 provide the parts outside the CDR3, is DVKVTQSSRYLVKRTGEKVFLECVQDMDHENMFWYRQDPGLGLRLIYFSYDVKMKEKGDIPEGYSVSREKKERFSLILESASTNQTSMYLCASSLPGELPYEQYFGPGTRLTVT.

This clonotype was observed a few times. The DNA for the CDR3 is TGTGCCAGCAGCCCCCCGGCTCCGGGGAGGGGGAACACTGAAGCTTTCTTT. It translates to CASSPPAPGRGNTEAFF. The chain uses TRBV7-9 and TRBJ1-1; D may be TRBD1 (5 bases). The V and J ends lost 5 bases and 1 base respectively, with 20 bases between them. The CDR3 runs to 17 residues. Germline V gene lookup returns CDR1 SEHNR and CDR2 FQNEAQ (reference sequence).

DNA for the CDR3: TGCAGTGCTAGAGGAGGGCCTAGAAACGAGCAGTACTTC. Residues: CSARGGPRNEQYF. The genes are TRBV20-1 and TRBJ2-7, with D perhaps matching TRBD2 (5 bases). With 1 base removed from V and 5 bases from J, the gap between germline ends came to 12 bases. The germline V gene has CDR1 DFQATT and CDR2 SNEGSKA (reference sequence). There are 13 residues in the CDR3.

At least ten counts were recorded for this clonotype. Here the CDR3 reads CASSEQGWWQETQYF. The CDR3 DNA follows: TGTGCCAGCAGTGAACAGGGATGGTGGCAAGAGACCCAGTACTTC. The rearrangement uses TRBV2 and TRBJ2-5, with a weak D call TRBD1 (5 bases). The CDR3 runs 15 residues. The germline V gene has CDR1 SNHLY and CDR2 FYNNEI. V lost 2 bases and J 2 bases, leaving 12 bases between the germline ends.

This clonotype has a count of ten or more. This may arise from a read error, as a much more abundant clone is one base away. The chain combines TRBV12-3 or TRBV12-4 with TRBJ1-5; D is unresolved. The CDR3 extends over 13 amino acids. Trimming pared 2 bases from V and 4 bases from J, leaving 6 bases between. CDR3 residues: CASSLSENQPQHF. The CDR3 DNA reads as TGTGCCAGCAGTTTATCGGAGAATCAGCCCCAGCATTTT.

In this sample, this clonotype turned up a few times. A read error is the likely source, as a far larger clone sits one nucleotide away. CDR3 sequence reads: CASSLYNYNEQYF. The CDR3 region has the DNA TGTGCCAGCAGCTTATACAACTACAATGAGCAGTACTTC. The rearrangement uses TRBV7-2 and TRBJ2-7; D call uncertain. Germline-derived CDR1 and CDR2 are SGHTA and FQGNSA. The CDR3 is made up of 13 amino acids. V was clipped by 2 bases and J by 7 bases, with 12 bases between them.

About this clonotype itself: It may be a read error: a sequence one base away is much more abundant. V gene TRBV28 combines with J gene TRBJ2-7; D perhaps matches TRBD2 (6 bases). Germline lookup yields CDR1 MDHEN and CDR2 SYDVKM. Trimming removed 4 bases from V and 3 bases from J, with 22 bases in between. The CDR3 has 17 residues. CDR3 sequence: CASSSKTGTPPLYEQYF. The CDR3 DNA reads as TGTGCCAGCAGTTCAAAGACCGGGACTCCACCCCTCTACGAGCAGTACTTC.

This clonotype has a count of ten or more. V is TRBV7-8 and J is TRBJ1-1, with a possible D match to TRBD1 (6 bases). Between the trimmed V and J ends, which lost 4 bases and 8 bases, there was a span of 8 bases. CDR3 length equals 11 residues. In germline, CDR1 is SGHVS, CDR2 FQNEAQ. The CDR3 loop reads CASSYGTEAFF. Written as DNA, the CDR3 is TGTGCCAGCAGCTACGGGACAGAAGCTTTCTTT.

In its sample, this clonotype was seen many times. The V call is TRBV7-3, the J call TRBJ2-2; D ambiguous. Germline lookup yields CDR1 SGHTA and CDR2 FQGTGA. This CDR3 comprises 12 residues. The V end was cut by 2 bases, the J end by 5 bases, with 3 bases between. CDR3 region: CASSLGTGELFF. The CDR3 region has the DNA TGTGCCAGCAGCTTAGGAACCGGGGAGCTGTTTTTT. The entire variable domain, with the rest obtained from reference TRBV7-3 and TRBJ2-2, is as follows: GAGVSQTPSNKVTEKGKYVELRCDPISGHTALYWYRQSLGQGPEFLIYFQGTGAADDSGLPNDRFFAVRPEGSVSTLKIQRTERGDSAVYLCASSLGTGELFFGEGSRLTVL.

This clonotype was seen repeatedly, ten times or more. The chain employs TRBV30 and TRBJ2-7; TRBD1 agrees at 7 bases. The trim removed 5 bases at V and 7 bases at J, leaving 11 bases unmatched. Germline-derived CDR1 and CDR2 are GTSNPN and SVGIG (reference sequence). This CDR3 is built from 13 residues. The CDR3 spells CAWGNDRDREQYF. DNA of the CDR3: TGTGCCTGGGGGAACGACAGGGATCGGGAGCAGTACTTC. Looking up the rest from reference TRBV30 and TRBJ2-7 gives the full variable domain: SQTIHQWPATLVQPVGSPLSLECTVEGTSNPNLYWYRQAAGRGLQLLFYSVGIGQISSEVPQNLSASRPQDRQFILSSKKLLLSDSGFYLCAWGNDRDREQYFGPGTRLTVT.

At least ten counts were recorded for this clonotype. The CDR3 is CASSLSGGTSGETQYF. In DNA, the CDR3 is TGTGCCAGCAGTTTAAGCGGCGGGACCTCCGGAGAGACCCAGTACTTC. This chain joins TRBV12-3 or TRBV12-4 and TRBJ2-5; the D gene is possibly TRBD2 (6 bases). V was clipped by 2 bases and J by 4 bases, with 17 bases between them. CDR3 length equals 16 residues.

Ten or more counts support this clonotype. The rearrangement links TRBV10-3 to TRBJ2-6; a possible D gene is TRBD2 (6 bases). CDR1 and CDR2 (germline): ENHRY, SYGVKD. With 0 bases removed from V and 1 base from J, the gap between germline ends came to 10 bases. This CDR3 has 17 residues. CDR3 sequence: CAISESLTRSGANVLTF. Here the CDR3 DNA reads TGTGCCATCAGTGAGTCGCTGACTAGGTCTGGGGCCAACGTCCTGACTTTC.

In its sample, this clonotype was seen many times. J is TRBJ2-2 and V is TRBV6-5, with D uncertain. V was trimmed by 0 bases and J by 8 bases, leaving 4 bases between them. This CDR3 comprises 12 residues. Germline V gene data show CDR1 as MNHEY and CDR2 as SVGAGI. DNA for the CDR3: TGTGCCAGCAGTTACTCCGCGGGGGAGCTGTTTTTT. This codes for CASSYSAGELFF.

The chain carries TRBV6-1 and TRBJ2-1; TRBD1 matches at 7 bases. The CDR3 extends over 14 amino acids. With V trimmed by 10 bases and J by 0 bases, 6 bases remained unmatched. The germline V gene has CDR1 MNHNS and CDR2 SASEGT. CDR3 nucleotide sequence: TGTGCCACCGGCGACAGGGTCTCCTACAATGAGCAGTTCTTC. This codes for CATGDRVSYNEQFF.

For this clonotype: This sequence may be a read error, since a much larger clone differs from it by one base. V and J are TRBV5-1 and TRBJ2-1, with D unclear. With 3 bases removed from V and 10 bases from J, the gap between germline ends came to 14 bases. Germline assignment: CDR1 SGHRS and CDR2 YFSETQ. The length of the CDR3 is 13 residues. DNA for the CDR3: TGCGCCAGCAGCTCGGAAGTCCGGGTCGAGCAGTTCTTC. Translated: CASSSEVRVEQFF.

The CDR3 DNA reads TGTGCCAGCTCACAACAGGGGGCTCAAGAGACCCAGTACTTC. It codes for CASSQQGAQETQYF. V and J are TRBV3-1 and TRBJ2-5; 9 positions agree with TRBD1. This CDR3 is 14 amino acids long. Germline loops: CDR1 LGHDT, CDR2 YNNKEL (reference sequence). Trimming removed 8 bases from V and 2 bases from J; junction bases left unmatched: 6.

This clonotype was recorded many times. This sequence joins TRBV7-2 and TRBJ2-3; the D gene is possibly TRBD2 (6 bases). The germline CDR1 and CDR2 sequences are SGHTA and FQGNSA. This CDR3 region has 15 residues. V lost 0 bases and J 2 bases, leaving 9 bases between the germline ends. The CDR3 spells CASSLAGGDTDTQYF. The CDR3 DNA reads TGTGCCAGCAGCTTAGCGGGGGGTGACACAGATACGCAGTATTTT.

This clonotype came up many times. This chain joins TRBV27 and TRBJ1-2, with TRBD1 matching 8 bases. Germline V CDR1 and CDR2: MNHEY, SMNVEV (reference sequence). The ends lost 3 bases at V and 4 bases at J; junction bases unmatched: 7. CDR3 length equals 15 residues. The CDR3 reads CASSLGGQGLYGYTF. The CDR3, as DNA: TGTGCCAGCAGTTTGGGCGGACAGGGACTCTATGGCTACACCTTC.

This clonotype was counted many times. This chain links TRBV3-1 with TRBJ1-1; D unclear. Deletions cut 8 bases from V and 1 base from J, with 8 bases between. From germline, CDR1 is LGHDT and CDR2 YNNKEL (reference sequence). The CDR3 runs to 12 residues. The CDR3 nucleotides read TGTGCCAGCCGAGGTGCGAACACTGAAGCTTTCTTT. Amino acids: CASRGANTEAFF. Together with reference TRBV3-1 and TRBJ1-1, the CDR3 gives the full variable domain: DTAVSQTPKYLVTQMGNDKSIKCEQNLGHDTMYWYKQDSKKFLKIMFSYNNKELIINETVPNRFSPKSPDKAHLNLHINSLELGDSAVYFCASRGANTEAFFGQGTRLTVV.